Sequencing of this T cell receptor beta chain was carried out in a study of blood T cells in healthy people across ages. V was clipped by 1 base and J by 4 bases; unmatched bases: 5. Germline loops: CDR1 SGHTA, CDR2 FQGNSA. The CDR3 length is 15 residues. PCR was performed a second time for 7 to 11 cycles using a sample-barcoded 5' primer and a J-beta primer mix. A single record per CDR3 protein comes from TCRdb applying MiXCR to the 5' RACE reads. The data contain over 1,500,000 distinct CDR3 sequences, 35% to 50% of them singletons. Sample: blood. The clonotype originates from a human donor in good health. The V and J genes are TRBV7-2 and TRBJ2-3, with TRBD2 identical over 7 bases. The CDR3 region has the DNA TGTGCCAGCAGCTTAGTGTGGGGGGGGTCAGATACGCAGTATTTT. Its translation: CASSLVWGGSDTQYF. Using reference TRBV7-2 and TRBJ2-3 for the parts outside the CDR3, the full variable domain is GAGVSQSPSNKVTEKGKDVELRCDPISGHTALYWYRQSLGQGLEFLIYFQGNSAPDKSGLPSDRFSAERTGGSVSTLTIQRTQQEDSAVYLCASSLVWGGSDTQYFGPGTRLTVL.